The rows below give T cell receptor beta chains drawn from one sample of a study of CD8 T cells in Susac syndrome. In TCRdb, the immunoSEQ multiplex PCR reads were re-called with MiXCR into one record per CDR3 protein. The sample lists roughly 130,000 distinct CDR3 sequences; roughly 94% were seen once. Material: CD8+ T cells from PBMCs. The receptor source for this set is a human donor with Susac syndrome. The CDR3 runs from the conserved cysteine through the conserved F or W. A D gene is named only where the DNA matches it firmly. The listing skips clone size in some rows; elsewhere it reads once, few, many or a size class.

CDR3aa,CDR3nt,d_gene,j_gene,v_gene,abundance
CASSPGTSGGGGYNEQFF,TGTGCCAGCAGTCCAGGGACTAGCGGGGGGGGAGGCTACAATGAGCAGTTCTTC,TRBD2,TRBJ2-1,TRBV12-3/TRBV12-4,NA
CSARSNTGSYNEQFF,TGCAGTGCTAGATCCAATACTGGCTCCTACAATGAGCAGTTCTTC,NA,TRBJ2-1,TRBV20-1,once
CASSLGGPGETQYF,TGTGCCAGCAGTTTAGGGGGCCCCGGGGAGACCCAGTACTTC,NA,TRBJ2-5,TRBV12-3/TRBV12-4,NA
CASSSPGQGVLMETQYF,TGTGCCAGCAGCTCACCGGGACAGGGGGTGTTAATGGAGACCCAGTACTTC,TRBD1,TRBJ2-5,TRBV5-5,NA
CSVEDGQGVETQYF,TGCAGCGTTGAAGATGGTCAGGGTGTAGAGACCCAGTACTTC,NA,TRBJ2-5,TRBV29-1,NA
CASSFPLGSSYNEQFF,TGTGCCAGCAGCTTCCCCTTGGGGAGCTCCTACAATGAGCAGTTCTTC,NA,TRBJ2-1,TRBV7-2,NA
CASSPGLAGGPPETQYF,TGTGCCAGCAGCCCGGGACTAGCGGGGGGGCCCCCAGAGACCCAGTACTTC,TRBD2,TRBJ2-5,TRBV6-1,NA
CASSLTGQGVNQPQHF,TGTGCCAGCAGTTTAACCGGACAGGGGGTGAATCAGCCCCAGCATTTT,TRBD1,TRBJ1-5,TRBV27,once
CASLAGNYGYTF,TGTGCCAGCCTAGCGGGCAACTATGGCTACACCTTC,NA,TRBJ1-2,TRBV6-1,NA
CSVEDLPARDRRKGYTF,TGCAGCGTTGAAGATCTTCCGGCTAGGGACAGGAGAAAGGGCTACACCTTC,TRBD1,TRBJ1-2,TRBV29-1,NA
CASSPGREPDGYTF,TGTGCCAGCTCACCAGGGAGGGAACCCGATGGCTACACCTTC,NA,TRBJ1-2,TRBV18,NA
CASSLRERDIQYF,TGTGCCAGCAGCCTTCGGGAGCGGGACATTCAGTACTTC,NA,TRBJ2-4,TRBV5-4,NA